This T cell receptor (beta chain) was identified in a study of metastatic and nonmetastatic thyroid tumors. As for the study in general: It was across blood and tumor or nodule tissue from malignant and benign thyroid patients that repertoires were compared. Findings of the study overall: As reported, TCR beta diversity in blood and tumor was significantly higher in malignant thyroid tumors than in benign nodules.

Germline loops: CDR1 DFQATT, CDR2 SNEGSKA (reference sequence). This CDR3 comprises 15 residues. V was pared by 4 bases and J by 3 bases, with 7 bases of the junction left unmatched. In the study's own analysis: Variation in CDR3 across clinicopathological groups served as the basis for constructing a distant-metastasis classifier in papillary thyroid cancer. With MiXCR, TCRdb reprocessed the PCR reads. The V and J calls were not made by the authors but by TCRdb's processing. This sample carries roughly 12,000 clones, 38% of them seen once, and the ten largest clones take about 16%. On this clone itself: Antigen unknown.

Before thyroid surgery, none of the patients had received any treatment. Sequencing was done on a sample of tumor tissue. This receptor was identified in a female donor with papillary thyroid cancer or a benign thyroid nodule (not recorded which). Some clones in this sample may be carry-over from other donors' samples. The V gene is TRBV20-1, the J gene TRBJ2-2; 8 bases are shared with TRBD1. The CDR3 DNA sequence: TGCAGTGCTAACCCGACAGGGGCGGACACCGGGGAGCTGTTTTTT. Protein product: CSANPTGADTGELFF.